This T cell receptor (beta chain) was recovered during a study of post-analysis software for immune sequencing data. Study-wide findings and caveats: Normalized Chao1 diversity was significantly reduced in patients versus controls. Under the F measure, samples that were prepared in one batch clustered strongly together.

In regard to this clonotype: Its antigen remains unknown.

Unique molecular identifiers were built into the TCR beta cDNA libraries. T cells, about 0.9 to 11 million of them, yielded some 540,000 cDNA molecules. TCRdb re-analysed the PCR reads in MiXCR, keeping a single row per CDR3 protein. The sample holds around 200,000 distinct CDR3 sequences, approximately 29% seen once. The sequence was collected from a girl younger than 18 with multiple sclerosis. The sample was blood.

CDR3 loop: CASSKGQGIDTGELFF. CDR3 bases: TGTGCCAGCAGTAAGGGACAGGGTATCGACACCGGGGAGCTGTTTTTT. J is TRBJ2-2 and V is TRBV12-3 or TRBV12-4, with TRBD1 matching over 9 bases. The J segment lost 3 bases and the V segment lost 5 bases, leaving 7 bases of the junction unmatched. The CDR3 has 16 amino acids.